The T cell receptor (beta chain) described here comes from a study of human CD8 memory T cell subsets. Study-wide points: Although both stem-like subsets shared clonotypes with effector memory cells, the stem-like memory and precursor exhausted T cell repertoires overlapped only minimally with each other. Both stem-like memory T cells and precursor exhausted T cells showed comparably high diversity, which set them apart from effector memory cells.

UMI-labeled 5' RACE generated the TCR beta libraries. Original handling: Each TCR beta library held between about 3,000 and 20,000 functional CDR3 beta clonotypes. TCRdb re-called the 5' RACE reads and gives one entry per CDR3 protein, without DNA. TCRdb, rather than the study authors, made the V and J calls. The repertoire table contains around 4,000 distinct CDR3 sequences. The RNA's source was duplicate vials of more than 130,000 sorted CD8+ T cells per subset. With regard to this clonotype: The target antigen is unknown.

CDR1 is MNHNS and CDR2 is SASEGT in the germline V gene. The CDR3 is 15 residues long. Sample: CD8+ T cells from PBMCs. The rearrangement links TRBV6-1 to TRBJ2-7; TCRdb gives TRBD2 as the D gene, but with no DNA this cannot be confirmed. The clonotype originates from a human donor in good health. The CDR3 sequence is CASSEGRDGSYEQYF.